This entry is about one T cell receptor (beta chain). This entry is derived from a study of blood T cell repertoires in COVID-19. Study as a whole: In each case, the material was cDNA or gDNA derived from T cells, B-cell-depleted T cells, or PBMCs.

Measured with immunoSEQ multiplex PCR; TCRdb has only the in-frame clones, and not every one. The sample lists about 20,000 clones, 70% to 90% seen once, with roughly 4.7% in the top ten. The TCR sequence derives from a woman in her twenties or thirties who had recovered from COVID-19. Sequencing input: PBMCs or T cells enriched from blood (not recorded which).

The CDR3 nucleotides read TGTGCCAGCTCACCAATGGCAGGGGAAGAGACCCAGTACTTC. It specifies CASSPMAGEETQYF. This chain links TRBV18 with TRBJ2-5, with D maybe TRBD1 (6 bases). This CDR3 comprises 14 residues. Germline V lookup: CDR1 KGHSH, CDR2 LQKENI. V was clipped by 2 bases and J by 3 bases, with 10 bases between them.